The T cell receptor (beta chain) described here comes from a study of response to subunit inactivated influenza vaccine. A single record per CDR3 protein comes from TCRdb applying MiXCR to the RT-PCR reads. This sample has 800,000 to 1,000,000 distinct CDR3 sequences, with approximately 22% found just once. Worth noting for this clonotype: Its antigen remains unknown.

The CDR3 has 12 residues. Germline V gene lookup returns CDR1 MDHEN and CDR2 SYDVKM. V shed 6 bases and J shed 6 bases, with 12 bases lying between them. Study-level points and caveats: Each seasonal flu vaccination may recruit only limited new T cells, authors suggested.

The sequenced sample was PBMCs from blood, obtained 4 to 6 days after vaccination. This chain uses TRBV28 with TRBJ2-7, with D perhaps matching TRBD1 or TRBD2 (5 bases each). The clonotype was recovered from a man in his fifties who received an inactivated influenza vaccine. The CDR3: CASSLPGTEQYF. In DNA form, the CDR3 reads TGTGCCAGCAGCCTCCCCGGGACCGAGCAGTACTTC.